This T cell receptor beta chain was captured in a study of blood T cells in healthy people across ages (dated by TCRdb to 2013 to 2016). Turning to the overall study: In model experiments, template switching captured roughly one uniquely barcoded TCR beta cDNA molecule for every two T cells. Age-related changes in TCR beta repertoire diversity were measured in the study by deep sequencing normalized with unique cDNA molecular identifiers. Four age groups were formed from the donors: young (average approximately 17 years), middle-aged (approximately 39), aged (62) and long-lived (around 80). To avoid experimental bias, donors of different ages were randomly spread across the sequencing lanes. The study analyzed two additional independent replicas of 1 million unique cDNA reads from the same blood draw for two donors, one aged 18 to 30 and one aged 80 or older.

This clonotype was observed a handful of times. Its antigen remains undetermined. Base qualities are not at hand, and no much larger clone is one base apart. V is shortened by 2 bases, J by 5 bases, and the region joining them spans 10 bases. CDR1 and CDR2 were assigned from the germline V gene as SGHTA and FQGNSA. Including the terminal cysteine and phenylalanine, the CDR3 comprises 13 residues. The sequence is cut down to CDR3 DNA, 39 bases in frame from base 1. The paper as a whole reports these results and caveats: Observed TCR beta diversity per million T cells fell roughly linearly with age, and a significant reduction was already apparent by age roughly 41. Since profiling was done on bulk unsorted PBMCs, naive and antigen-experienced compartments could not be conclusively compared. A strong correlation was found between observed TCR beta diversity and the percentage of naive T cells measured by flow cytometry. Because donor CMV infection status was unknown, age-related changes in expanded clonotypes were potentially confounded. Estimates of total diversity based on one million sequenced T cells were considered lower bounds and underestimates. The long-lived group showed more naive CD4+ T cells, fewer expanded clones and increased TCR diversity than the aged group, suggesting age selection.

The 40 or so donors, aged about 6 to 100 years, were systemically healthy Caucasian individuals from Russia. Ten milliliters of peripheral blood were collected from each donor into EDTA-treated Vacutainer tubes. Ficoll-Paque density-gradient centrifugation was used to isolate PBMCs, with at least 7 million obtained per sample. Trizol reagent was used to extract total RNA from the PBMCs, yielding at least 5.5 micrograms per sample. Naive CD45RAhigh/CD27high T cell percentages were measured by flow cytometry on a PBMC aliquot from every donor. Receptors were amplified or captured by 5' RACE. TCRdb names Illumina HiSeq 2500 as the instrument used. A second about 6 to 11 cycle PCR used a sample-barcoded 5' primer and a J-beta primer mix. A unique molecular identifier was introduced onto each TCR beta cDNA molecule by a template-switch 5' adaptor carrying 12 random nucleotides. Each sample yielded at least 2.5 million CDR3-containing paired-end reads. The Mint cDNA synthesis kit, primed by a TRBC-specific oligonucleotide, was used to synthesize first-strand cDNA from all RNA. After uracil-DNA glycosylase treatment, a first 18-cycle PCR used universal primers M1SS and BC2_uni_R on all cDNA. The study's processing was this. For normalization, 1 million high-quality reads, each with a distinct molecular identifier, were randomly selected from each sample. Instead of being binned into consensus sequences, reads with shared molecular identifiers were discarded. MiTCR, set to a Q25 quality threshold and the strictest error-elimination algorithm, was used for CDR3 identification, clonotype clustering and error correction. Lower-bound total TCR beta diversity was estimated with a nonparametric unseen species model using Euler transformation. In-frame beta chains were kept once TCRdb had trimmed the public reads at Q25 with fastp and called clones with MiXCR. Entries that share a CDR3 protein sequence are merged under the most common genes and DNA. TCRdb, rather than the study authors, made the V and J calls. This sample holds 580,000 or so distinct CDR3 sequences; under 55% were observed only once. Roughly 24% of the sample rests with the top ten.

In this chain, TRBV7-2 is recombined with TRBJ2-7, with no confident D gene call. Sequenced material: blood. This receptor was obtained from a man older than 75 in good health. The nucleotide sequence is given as TGTGCCAGCAGCTTAACCCCGGTCCACGAGCAGTACTTC. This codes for CASSLTPVHEQYF.